This TCR beta chain was recovered during a study of CD8 T cells in ankylosing spondylitis (dated by TCRdb to 2015 to 2018). Regarding the research as a whole: The study set out to find disease-linked TCR variants by profiling T cell receptor beta repertoires in ankylosing spondylitis patients and healthy donors. Peripheral blood was sampled, and synovial fluid was also collected from ankylosing spondylitis patients. The full study cohort comprised 25 or so ankylosing spondylitis patients and some 110 healthy donors.

There are many counts of this clonotype. This receptor's antigen is unknown. Base qualities are missing; no much larger clone stands one base away. Sequencing was performed on an Illumina HiSeq 2500. TCR beta libraries were prepared by quantitative 5'-RACE with molecular barcodes. From the authors' description of their analysis: A new computational method based on a probabilistic model of VDJ rearrangement was used to identify disease-linked TCR variants. TCRdb reran the public reads through fastp at Q25 and MiXCR, keeping productive beta chains. Records with the same CDR3 protein are collapsed into one entry carrying the most frequent genes and DNA. In this record, the V and J calls reflect TCRdb's handling and not the investigators' own analysis. This sample lists 250,000 to 350,000 distinct CDR3 sequences; about 19% were detected once. The top ten constitute about 8% of the sample. The study at large found these results: Some TCR beta motif variants had previously been reported in synovial fluid and blood of reactive arthritis patients, which suggested common disease-initiation mechanisms. In peripheral blood, the disease-linked clones were found at relatively low frequencies and had a CD8+ phenotype. A TCR beta motif of about eight highly homologous amino acid variants appeared characteristic of blood from ankylosing spondylitis patients. Significant enrichment of the disease-linked clones was reported in matched synovial fluid samples from ankylosing spondylitis patients.

CDR1 and CDR2 (SGHRS, YFSETQ) derive from the germline V gene. Ends trimmed: V by 3 bases, J by 1 base; bases unmatched to a gene: 3. The CDR3 goes from the cysteine to the phenylalanine over 15 residues. Only the CDR3 region is kept as DNA, spanning 45 bases read in frame from base 1. The rearrangement combines TRBV5-1 with TRBJ2-3, with TRBD1 identical over 9 junction bases. This sequence was found in a male donor with ankylosing spondylitis or in good health (not recorded which). The source material was blood, either unsorted or a sorted T cell fraction (not recorded which). The CDR3 protein: CASSSQGAGTDTQYF. The DNA is as follows: TGCGCCAGCAGCTCACAGGGGGCTGGCACAGATACGCAGTATTTT. Joined to the reference TRBV5-1 and TRBJ2-3 proteins, this CDR3 gives the full variable domain: KAGVTQTPRYLIKTRGQQVTLSCSPISGHRSVSWYQQTPGQGLQFLFEYFSETQRNKGNFPGRFSGRQFSNSRSEMNVSTLELGDSALYLCASSSQGAGTDTQYFGPGTRLTVL.